This TCR beta chain was sequenced during a study of cytomegalovirus exposure and HLA in healthy donors. Findings and limits, study-wide: A later analysis found first-cohort TCR clusters tended to co-occur in the 120 or so validation repertoires.

In regard to this clone: Its antigen is as yet unknown.

Per germline, CDR1 SGHTA and CDR2 FQGNSA. Trimming took off 2 bases at V and 4 bases at J, with 11 bases between the two ends. The CDR3 sequence is 14 residues long. The repertoire was sequenced with immunoSEQ multiplex PCR; TCRdb's copy has only in-frame clones and lacks some. The repertoire holds about 90,000 clones, about four fifths seen once, with around 10% in the top ten. The rearrangement links TRBV7-2 to TRBJ2-5, with a tentative D call TRBD1 (5 bases). The sample taken for sequencing was PBMCs. The receptor comes from a woman aged 18-29 years in good health and CMV-seropositive. CDR3 nucleotide sequence: TGTGCCAGCAGCTTATGGCCAGGGCGAGAGACCCAGTACTTC. It encodes CASSLWPGRETQYF.